The following is a TCR beta chain sequence with its context. Its cognate antigen is unknown. At one boundary the junction diverges from the germline segment, which might be a read error. The method was immunoSEQ multiplex PCR; TCRdb's version includes in-frame clones alone and lacks a portion of them. The sample shows tens of thousands of clones, 95% to 98% of them seen only once. Conventional CD4 T cells were sorted as CD4+CD127+ cells. The data belong to a study of B cell selection in AIRE deficiency. Study outcomes and limitations: Healthy Tconv contained approximately 37% of shared healthy Treg sequences; only TCRbeta sequenced. Shorter CDR3s marked shared Treg sequences, biased toward few non-templated insertions. In TCRBV usage, CDR3 length and diversity, patient Tconv and Treg cells matched healthy donors.

CDR1 and CDR2 (germline): SGHNT, YYREEE (reference sequence). The CDR3 is made up of 14 amino acids. Material for sequencing was conventional CD4+ T cells sorted from PBMCs. J is TRBJ2-2 and V is TRBV5-4; D may be TRBD2 (5 bases). The TCR sequence derives from a human donor with AIRE deficiency. The CDR3 bases are TGTGTCAGCAGCACCGCCAGCGGCCAGGGGGAGCTGTTTTTT. This encodes CVSSTASGQGELFF.